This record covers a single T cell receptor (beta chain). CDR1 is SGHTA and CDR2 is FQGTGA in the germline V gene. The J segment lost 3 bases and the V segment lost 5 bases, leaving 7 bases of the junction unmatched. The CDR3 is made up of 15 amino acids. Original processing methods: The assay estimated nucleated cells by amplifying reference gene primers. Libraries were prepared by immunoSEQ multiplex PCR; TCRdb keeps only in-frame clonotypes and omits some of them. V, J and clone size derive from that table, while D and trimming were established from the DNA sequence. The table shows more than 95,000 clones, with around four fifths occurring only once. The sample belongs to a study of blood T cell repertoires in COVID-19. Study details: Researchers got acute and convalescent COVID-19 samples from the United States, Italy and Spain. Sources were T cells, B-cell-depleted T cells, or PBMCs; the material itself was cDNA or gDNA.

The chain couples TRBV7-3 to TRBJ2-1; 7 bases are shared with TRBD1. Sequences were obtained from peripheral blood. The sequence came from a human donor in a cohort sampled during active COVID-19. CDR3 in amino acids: CASSHPGQSYNEQFF. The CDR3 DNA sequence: TGTGCCAGCAGCCATCCGGGACAGAGCTACAATGAGCAGTTCTTC.